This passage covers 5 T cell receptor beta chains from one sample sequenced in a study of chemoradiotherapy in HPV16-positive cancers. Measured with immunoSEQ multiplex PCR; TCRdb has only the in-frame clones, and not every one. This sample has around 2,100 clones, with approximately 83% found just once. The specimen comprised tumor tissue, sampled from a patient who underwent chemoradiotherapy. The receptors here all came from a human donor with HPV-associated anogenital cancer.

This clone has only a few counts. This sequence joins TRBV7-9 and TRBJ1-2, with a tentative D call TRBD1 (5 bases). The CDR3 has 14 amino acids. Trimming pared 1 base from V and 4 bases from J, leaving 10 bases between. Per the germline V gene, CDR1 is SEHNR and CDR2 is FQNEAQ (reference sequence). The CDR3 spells CASSLGQLTYGYTF. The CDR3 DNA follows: TGTGCCAGCAGCTTAGGACAGCTAACCTATGGCTACACCTTC. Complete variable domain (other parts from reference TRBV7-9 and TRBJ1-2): DTGVSQNPRHKITKRGQNVTFRCDPISEHNRLYWYRQTLGQGPEFLTYFQNEAQLEKSRLLSDRFSAERPKGSFSTLEIQRTEQGDSAMYLCASSLGQLTYGYTFGSGTRLTVV.

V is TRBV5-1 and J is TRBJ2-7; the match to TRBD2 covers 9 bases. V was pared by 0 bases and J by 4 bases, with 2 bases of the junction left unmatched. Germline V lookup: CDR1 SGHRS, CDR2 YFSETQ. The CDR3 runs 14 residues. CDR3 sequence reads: CASSLGLAVYEQYF. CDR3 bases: TGCGCCAGCAGCTTGGGACTAGCGGTGTACGAGCAGTACTTC.

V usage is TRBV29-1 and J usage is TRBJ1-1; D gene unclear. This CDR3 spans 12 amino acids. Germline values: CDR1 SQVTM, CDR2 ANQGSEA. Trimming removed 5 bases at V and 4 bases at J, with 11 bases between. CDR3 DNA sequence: TGCAGCGTTACGACATTTGCCACTGAAGCTTTCTTT. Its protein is CSVTTFATEAFF. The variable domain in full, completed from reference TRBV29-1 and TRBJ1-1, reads SAVISQKPSRDICQRGTSLTIQCQVDSQVTMMFWYRQQPGQSLTLIATANQGSEATYESGFVIDKFPISRPNLTFSTLTVSNMSPEDSSIYLCSVTTFATEAFFGQGTRLTVV.

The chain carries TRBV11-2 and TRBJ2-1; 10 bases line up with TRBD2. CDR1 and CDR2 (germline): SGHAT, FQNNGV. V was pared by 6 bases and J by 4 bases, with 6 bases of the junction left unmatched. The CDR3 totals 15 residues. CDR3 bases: TGTGCCAGCAGACCCGGGACTAGCGCATACAATGAGCAGTTCTTC. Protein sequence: CASRPGTSAYNEQFF. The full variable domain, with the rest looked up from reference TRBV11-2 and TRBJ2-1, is EAGVAQSPRYKIIEKRQSVAFWCNPISGHATLYWYQQILGQGPKLLIQFQNNGVVDDSQLPKDRFSAERLKGVDSTLKIQPAKLEDSAVYLCASRPGTSAYNEQFFGPGTRLTVL.

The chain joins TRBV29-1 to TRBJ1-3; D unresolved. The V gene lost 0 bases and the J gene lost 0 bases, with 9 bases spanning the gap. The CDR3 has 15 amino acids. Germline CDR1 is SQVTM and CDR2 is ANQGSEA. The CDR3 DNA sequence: TGCAGCGTTGAAGAAGGTAGCCTCTCTGGAAACACCATATATTTT. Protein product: CSVEEGSLSGNTIYF.